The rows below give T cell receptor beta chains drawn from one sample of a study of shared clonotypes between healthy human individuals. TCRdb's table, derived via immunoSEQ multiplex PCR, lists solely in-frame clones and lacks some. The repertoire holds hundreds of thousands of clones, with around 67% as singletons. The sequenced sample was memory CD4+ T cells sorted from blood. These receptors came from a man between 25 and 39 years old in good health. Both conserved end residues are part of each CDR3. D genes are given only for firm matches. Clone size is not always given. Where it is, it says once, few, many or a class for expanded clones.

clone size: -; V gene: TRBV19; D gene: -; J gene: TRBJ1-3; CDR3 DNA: TGTGCCAGTAAGACGGGGAGTATTTCGGCTGGCAACACCATATATTTT; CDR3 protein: CASKTGSISAGNTIYF
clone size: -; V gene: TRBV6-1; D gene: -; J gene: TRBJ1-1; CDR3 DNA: TGTGCCAGCGGTAGACAGAACACTGAAGCTTTCTTT; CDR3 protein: CASGRQNTEAFF
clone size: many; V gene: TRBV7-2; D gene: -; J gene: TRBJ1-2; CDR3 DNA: TGTGCCAGCAGCTTGGGCCCCGAATATGGCTACACCTTC; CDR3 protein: CASSLGPEYGYTF
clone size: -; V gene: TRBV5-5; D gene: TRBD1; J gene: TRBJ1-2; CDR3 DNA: TGTGCCAGCAGCTTGCACGGACAGGGTAGCTACACCTTC; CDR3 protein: CASSLHGQGSYTF
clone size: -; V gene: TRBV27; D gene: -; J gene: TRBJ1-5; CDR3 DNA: TGTGCCAGCAGTCCCCGGGCAGATCCACCCCTCTACCAGCCCCAGCATTTT; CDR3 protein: CASSPRADPPLYQPQHF
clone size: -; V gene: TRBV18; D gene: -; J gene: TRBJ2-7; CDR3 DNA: TGTGCCAGCTCCTTCTCAGGTCCAGGTAGCTCCTACGAGCAGTACTTC; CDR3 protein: CASSFSGPGSSYEQYF
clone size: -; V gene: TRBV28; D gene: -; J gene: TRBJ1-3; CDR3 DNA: TGTGCCAGCAGTTCAGGGGGAAACACCATATATTTT; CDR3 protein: CASSSGGNTIYF
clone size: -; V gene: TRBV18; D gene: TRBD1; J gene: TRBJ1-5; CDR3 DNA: TGTGCCAGCAATACCGGGACAGGGGGTGTCGGCAATCAGCCCCAGCATTTT; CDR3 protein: CASNTGTGGVGNQPQHF
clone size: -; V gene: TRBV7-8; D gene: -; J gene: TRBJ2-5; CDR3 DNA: TGTGCCAGCAGCTTCTTCTGGGGAAGGGGGAACCAAGAGACCCAGTACTTC; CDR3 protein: CASSFFWGRGNQETQYF
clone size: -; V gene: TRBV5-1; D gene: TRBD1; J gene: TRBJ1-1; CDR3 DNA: TGCGCCAGCAGCCCCGGGACAGGGGTGTTTTTAGCTTTCTTT; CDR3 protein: CASSPGTGVFLAFF
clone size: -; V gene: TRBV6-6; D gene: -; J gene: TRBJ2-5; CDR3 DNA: TGTGCCAGCAGTTACTTACTAATAGAGACCCAGTACTTC; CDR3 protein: CASSYLLIETQYF
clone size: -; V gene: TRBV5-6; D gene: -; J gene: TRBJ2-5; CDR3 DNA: TGTGCCAGCAGCTTGGTCGGCCAAGAGACCCAGTACTTC; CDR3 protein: CASSLVGQETQYF
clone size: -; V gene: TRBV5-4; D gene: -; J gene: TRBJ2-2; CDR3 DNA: TGTGCCAGCAGCTTGAAGGGCGGGGGGGAGCTGTTTTTT; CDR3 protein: CASSLKGGGELFF
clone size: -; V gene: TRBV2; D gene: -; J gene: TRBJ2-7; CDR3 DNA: TGTGCCAGCAGATATGAGGTCTACGAGCAGTACTTC; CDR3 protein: CASRYEVYEQYF
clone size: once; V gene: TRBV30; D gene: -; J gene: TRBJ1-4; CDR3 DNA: TGTGCCTGGGGTAGTGGGGGCCATAATGAGTTACTGTTTTTT; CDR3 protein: CAWGSGGHNELLFF
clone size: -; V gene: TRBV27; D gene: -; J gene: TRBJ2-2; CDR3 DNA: TGTGCCAGCACCAACTGGGCCACCGGGGAGCTGTTTTTT; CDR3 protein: CASTNWATGELFF
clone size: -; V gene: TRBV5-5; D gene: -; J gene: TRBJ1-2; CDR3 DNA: TGTGCCAGCAGCTTGGGTGTTCAGGGAGGTTTGGATGGCTACACCTTC; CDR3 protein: CASSLGVQGGLDGYTF
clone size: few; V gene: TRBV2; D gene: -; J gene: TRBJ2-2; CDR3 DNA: TGTGCCAGCAGTGAAAGGACCGGGGAGCTGTTTTTT; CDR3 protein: CASSERTGELFF
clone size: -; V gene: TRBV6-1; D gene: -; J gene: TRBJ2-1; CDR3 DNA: TGTGCCAGCAGCCCACAGGGAAAGGGCAATGAGCAGTTCTTC; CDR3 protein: CASSPQGKGNEQFF
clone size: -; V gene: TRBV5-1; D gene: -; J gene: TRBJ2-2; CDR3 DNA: TGCGCCAGCAGCTTTGACAGGGCAGGAGGGACCGGGGAGCTGTTTTTT; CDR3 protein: CASSFDRAGGTGELFF
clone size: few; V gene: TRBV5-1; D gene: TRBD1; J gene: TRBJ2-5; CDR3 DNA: TGCGCCAGCAGCTTGATGTCCAGGGGGCGTCAAGAGACCCAGTACTTC; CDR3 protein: CASSLMSRGRQETQYF
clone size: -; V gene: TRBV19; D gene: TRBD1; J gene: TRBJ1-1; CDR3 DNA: TGTGCCAGTACTTCAGGGGGCGGGTCTGAAGCTTTCTTT; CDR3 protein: CASTSGGGSEAFF
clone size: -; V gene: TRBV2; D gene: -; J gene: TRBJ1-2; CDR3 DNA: TGTGCCAGCAGTGTTACGGCGGCCGACATGGGACGGATAAACTATGGCTACACCTTC; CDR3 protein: CASSVTAADMGRINYGYTF
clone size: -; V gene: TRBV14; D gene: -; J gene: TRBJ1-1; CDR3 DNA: TGTGCCAGCAGCCACCGGCCAGGGGTAGCTTTCTTT; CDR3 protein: CASSHRPGVAFF
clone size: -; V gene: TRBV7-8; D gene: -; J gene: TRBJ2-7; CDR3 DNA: TGTGCCAGCAGCTTAGCTGGACAGTCCACTTATTCCTACGAGCAGTACTTC; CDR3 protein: CASSLAGQSTYSYEQYF
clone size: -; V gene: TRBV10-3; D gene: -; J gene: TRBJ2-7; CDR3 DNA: TGTGCCATCAGTGAAATTTACGAGCAGTACTTC; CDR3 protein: CAISEIYEQYF
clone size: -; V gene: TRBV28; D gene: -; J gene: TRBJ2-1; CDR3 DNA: TGTGCCAGCAGTTTTTCAGGACGAGCCGAGTTCTTC; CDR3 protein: CASSFSGRAEFF
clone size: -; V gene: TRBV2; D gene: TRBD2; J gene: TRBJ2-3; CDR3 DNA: TGTGCCAGCAGTGGACTAGCGGGAGGGTTAGATACGCAGTATTTT; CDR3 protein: CASSGLAGGLDTQYF
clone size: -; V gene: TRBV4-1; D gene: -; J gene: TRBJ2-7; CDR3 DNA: TGCGCCAGCAGCCAATGGGACGCCCGAAGCGAGCAGTACTTC; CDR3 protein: CASSQWDARSEQYF
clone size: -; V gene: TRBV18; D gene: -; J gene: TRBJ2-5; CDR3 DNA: TGTGCCAGCTCACCGGCATCCCAAGAGACCCAGTACTTC; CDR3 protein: CASSPASQETQYF
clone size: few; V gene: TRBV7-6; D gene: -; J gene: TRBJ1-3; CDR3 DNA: TGTGCCAGCAGCCAGACAAAGAGCTCTGGAAACACCATATATTTT; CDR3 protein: CASSQTKSSGNTIYF
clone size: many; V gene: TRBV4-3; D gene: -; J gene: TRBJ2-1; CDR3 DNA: TGCGCCAGCAGCCCCCAGGAGGTTTCGAATGAGCAGTTCTTC; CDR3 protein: CASSPQEVSNEQFF
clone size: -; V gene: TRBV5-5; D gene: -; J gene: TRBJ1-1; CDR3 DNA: TGTGCCAGCAGCTCCGGACCCGTGTCAGTGGCTACTGAAGCTTTCTTT; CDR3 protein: CASSSGPVSVATEAFF
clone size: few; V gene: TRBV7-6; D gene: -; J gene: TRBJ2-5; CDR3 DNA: TGTGCCAGCAGCTTAGTGATCGGGAGCGAAGAGACCCAGTACTTC; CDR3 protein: CASSLVIGSEETQYF
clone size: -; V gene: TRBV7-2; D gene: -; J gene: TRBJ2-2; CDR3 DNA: TGTGCCAGCAGCTCATACACCGGGGAGCTGTTTTTT; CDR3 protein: CASSSYTGELFF
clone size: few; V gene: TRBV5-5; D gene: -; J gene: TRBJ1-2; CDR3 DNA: TGTGCCAGCAGCGATCCTTGGGCGCGAGGGGCTAACTATGGCTACACCTTC; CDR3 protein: CASSDPWARGANYGYTF
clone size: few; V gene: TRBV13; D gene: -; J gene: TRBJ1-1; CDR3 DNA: TGTGCCAGCAGCACGGTCTCTCGGGCAAGGACTGAAGCTTTCTTT; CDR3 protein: CASSTVSRARTEAFF
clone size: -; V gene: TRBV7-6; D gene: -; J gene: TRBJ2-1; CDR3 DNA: TGTGCCAGCAGCTTACTATCGGGAGATATATACAATGAGCAGTTCTTC; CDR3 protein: CASSLLSGDIYNEQFF
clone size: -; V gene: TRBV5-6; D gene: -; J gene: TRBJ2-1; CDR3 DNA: TGTGCCAGCAGCCGGAGGGACCGGGGGCAGAAAATTGAGCAGTTCTTC; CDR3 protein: CASSRRDRGQKIEQFF
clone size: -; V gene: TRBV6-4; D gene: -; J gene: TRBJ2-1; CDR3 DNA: TGTGCCAGCAGTGACTCCCCCGGGACACAGAATGAGCAGTTCTTC; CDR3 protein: CASSDSPGTQNEQFF
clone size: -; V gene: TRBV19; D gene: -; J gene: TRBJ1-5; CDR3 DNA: TGTGCCAGTAGTATAGGCGCAATCCAACCCCAGCATTTT; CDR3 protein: CASSIGAIQPQHF
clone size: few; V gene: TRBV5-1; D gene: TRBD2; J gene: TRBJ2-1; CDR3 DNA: TGCGCCAGCAGCCTGAGGCTAGCGGAGCTATCCTACAATGAGCAGTTCTTC; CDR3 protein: CASSLRLAELSYNEQFF
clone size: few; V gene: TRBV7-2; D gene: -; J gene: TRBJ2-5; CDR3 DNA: TGTGCCAGCAGCCAGGGGGCTAGCGGTTTTCGGGAGACCCAGTACTTC; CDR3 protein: CASSQGASGFRETQYF
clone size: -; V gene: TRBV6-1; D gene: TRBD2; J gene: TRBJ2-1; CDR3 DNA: TGTGCCAGCATAGGCCTAGCGGGAGGATTTAATGAGCAGTTCTTC; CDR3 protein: CASIGLAGGFNEQFF
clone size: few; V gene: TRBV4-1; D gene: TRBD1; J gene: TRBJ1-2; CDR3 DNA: TGCGCCAGCAGCCAACTTACGACAGGGAACTATGGCTACACCTTC; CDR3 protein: CASSQLTTGNYGYTF
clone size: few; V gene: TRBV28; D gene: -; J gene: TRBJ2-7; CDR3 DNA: TGTGCCAGCAGTTTATTGGTTACCGAGCAGTACTTC; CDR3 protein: CASSLLVTEQYF
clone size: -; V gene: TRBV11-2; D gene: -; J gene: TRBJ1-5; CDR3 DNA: TGTGCCAGCAGCCTCCGCAGGGAAGATCAGCCCCAGCATTTT; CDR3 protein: CASSLRREDQPQHF
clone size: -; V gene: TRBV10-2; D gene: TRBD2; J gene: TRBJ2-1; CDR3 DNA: TGCGCCAGCAGGCAAGCGGGAGTAGTAGATGAGCAGTTCTTC; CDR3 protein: CASRQAGVVDEQFF
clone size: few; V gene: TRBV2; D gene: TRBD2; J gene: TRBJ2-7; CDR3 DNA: TGTGCCAGCAGTTTGGCGGGAGACGAGCAGTACTTC; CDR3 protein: CASSLAGDEQYF
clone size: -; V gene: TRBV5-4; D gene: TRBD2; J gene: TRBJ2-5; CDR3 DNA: TGTGCCAGCCGACTAGCGGGGGACCGGGGGACCCAGTACTTC; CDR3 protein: CASRLAGDRGTQYF
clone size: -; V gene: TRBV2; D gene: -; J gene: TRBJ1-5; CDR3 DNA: TGTGCCAGCAGTGAACGGGGATATAGCAATCAGCCCCAGCATTTT; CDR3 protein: CASSERGYSNQPQHF
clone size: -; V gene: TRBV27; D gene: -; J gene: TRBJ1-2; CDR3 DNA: TGTGCCAGCAGCACTTCGACAGCCCCTTATCGGGAGTACACCTTC; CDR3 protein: CASSTSTAPYREYTF
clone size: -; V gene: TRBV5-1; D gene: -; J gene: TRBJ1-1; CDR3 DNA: TGCGCCAGCAGCTTGTACGCCTTGGGGCCAGAAAACACTGAAGCTTTCTTT; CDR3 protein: CASSLYALGPENTEAFF